The clone carrying this T cell receptor beta chain was counted a few times. Its antigen remains unknown. Trimming left V 2 bases short and J 4 bases short, with 10 bases between. CDR3 length: 13 amino acids. Germline CDR1 and CDR2: SQVTM and ANQGSEA. The sample originates from a study of CD8 T cells in ankylosing spondylitis. Study-wide results and limits: Seemingly distinctive of ankylosing spondylitis blood was a TCR beta motif formed by eight highly homologous variants. Previously reported in reactive arthritis synovial fluid and blood were some of the motif variants. Disease-linked clones reportedly concentrated significantly in matched ankylosing spondylitis synovial fluid.

In making TCR beta libraries, quantitative 5'-RACE with molecular barcodes was used. MiXCR, applied by TCRdb to the 5' RACE reads, yields one record per CDR3 protein. Altogether more than 250,000 distinct CDR3 sequences are present, 9.5% to 13% being singletons, with the ten largest covering roughly 9.1%. The clonotype comes from a female donor with ankylosing spondylitis or in good health (not recorded which). This chain connects TRBV29-1 to TRBJ2-3; D is ambiguous. Sequences were obtained from blood, either unsorted or a sorted T cell fraction (not recorded which). The CDR3 region has the DNA TGCAGCGTTGAATGGGTTGCGGCAGATACGCAGTATTTT. Translated, it gives CSVEWVAADTQYF.